This is a list of T cell receptor beta chains from one sample in a study of blood T cell repertoires in COVID-19. Assay used: immunoSEQ multiplex PCR; TCRdb lists only in-frame clones, some missing. The sample lists about 400,000 clones; 88% were seen once. Sequences were obtained from PBMCs or T cells enriched from blood (not recorded which). The receptors come from a woman in her thirties or forties with acute COVID-19. Both conserved end residues are trimmed from each CDR3. The order of the fields is V gene, CDR3 protein.

V: TRBV2; CDR3: ASILPGASYEQY
V: TRBV5-8; CDR3: ASSSGLAGGVETQY
V: TRBV6-6; CDR3: ASSFILGQNTEAF
V: TRBV5-5; CDR3: ASSPGSQGEGYT
V: TRBV10-3; CDR3: AISVASGGSNTGELF
V: TRBV6-5; CDR3: ASRGQGSYGYT
V: TRBV5-8; CDR3: ASSLYSGTGDYGYT
V: TRBV3-1/TRBV3-2; CDR3: ASSQPHSGGTGELF
V: TRBV4-1; CDR3: ASSQHRDRGYEQY
V: TRBV7-9; CDR3: ASSLLDNSNYGYT
V: TRBV2; CDR3: ASRGQISETQY
V: TRBV20-1; CDR3: SASRQGNEQF
V: TRBV6-6; CDR3: ASSPRTGGSEKLF
V: TRBV29-1; CDR3: SVGEQATGELF
V: TRBV6-5; CDR3: ASSPDRGAYEQY
V: TRBV20-1; CDR3: SARDSPPGT
V: TRBV3-1/TRBV3-2; CDR3: ASSQDSRSYEQY
V: TRBV11-2; CDR3: ASSSRLATPTDTQY
V: TRBV5-4; CDR3: ASSLAGVSGYT
V: TRBV3-1/TRBV3-2; CDR3: ASSPGQGYYEQY
V: TRBV3-1/TRBV3-2; CDR3: ASSQDWQGSNQPQH
V: TRBV2; CDR3: ASSRGQETQY
V: TRBV19; CDR3: ASSIGAATGELF
V: TRBV7-8; CDR3: ASSLEGTWGISSPLH
V: TRBV30; CDR3: AWNGRRDRNNEQF
V: TRBV6-1; CDR3: ASSELPGEGNTIY
V: TRBV5-1; CDR3: ASSLIGAVNTEAF
V: TRBV9; CDR3: ASSVRQGYGNTIY
V: TRBV20-1; CDR3: SASPRDREIGEQY
V: TRBV15; CDR3: ATSRGGRGIATNEKLF
V: TRBV20-1; CDR3: SASLDYSNQPQH
V: TRBV10-3; CDR3: AISVQENYGYT
V: TRBV20-1; CDR3: SAGQGQPQH
V: TRBV19; CDR3: ASSSYSGNEQF
V: TRBV19; CDR3: ASKRTANYGYT
V: TRBV10-1; CDR3: ASSDNGGGTEAF
V: TRBV6-5; CDR3: ASSFGFSYNSPLH
V: TRBV5-1; CDR3: ASSLRQGQGYT
V: TRBV7-9; CDR3: ASSRSTNRDTQY
V: TRBV29-1; CDR3: SARKEADRSYEQY
V: TRBV10-2; CDR3: ASSESGREQPQH
V: TRBV5-5; CDR3: ASSSPGLAGVETQY
V: TRBV19; CDR3: ASSTSGTGDSPLH
V: TRBV30; CDR3: AWSEGAYNSPLH
V: TRBV30; CDR3: AWVAGVAKNIQY
V: TRBV7-2; CDR3: ASSDQGLPGFEAF